Listed below are T cell receptor beta chains from one sample, sequenced in a study of T-cell reconstitution after alpha-beta-depleted transplantation in children. TCRdb redid the calling of the PCR reads with MiXCR, one entry per CDR3 protein. This sample has around 480,000 distinct CDR3 sequences, with around a third found just once. This material consisted of PBMCs from the stem cell graft donor, taken from the stem cell graft. The receptors originated from a human donor who donated a stem cell graft to a child with aplastic anemia. CDR3s include the opening cysteine and the closing phenylalanine or tryptophan. The D gene is left open where the match is weak. Rows give clone size only sometimes, using once, few, many, or a class for an expanded clone.

d_call	clone_size	j_call	v_call	cdr3_nt	cdr3_aa
TRBD1	few	TRBJ1-1	TRBV30	TGTGCCTGGACCGGACAGGGGAACACTGAAGCTTTCTTT	CAWTGQGNTEAFF
.	few	TRBJ2-1	TRBV14	TGTGCCAGCAGCCAAGACGGACGGTGGGGCAATGAGCAGTTCTTC	CASSQDGRWGNEQFF
TRBD2	.	TRBJ2-3	TRBV13	TGTGCCAGCAGCTTATATAGCAGCGGGAGTGGCGATACGCAGTATTTT	CASSLYSSGSGDTQYF
.	few	TRBJ2-1	TRBV29-1	TGCAGCGTCCCCGCGGGGTACCCCAATGAGCAGTTCTTC	CSVPAGYPNEQFF
TRBD2	few	TRBJ2-3	TRBV9	TGTGCCAGCAGCGCCAGAAGCGGGAGCAGCACAGATACGCAGTATTTT	CASSARSGSSTDTQYF
.	.	TRBJ1-1	TRBV29-1	TGCAGCTCCCAGGGTGGATCCACTGAAGCTTTCTTT	CSSQGGSTEAFF
TRBD2	few	TRBJ2-3	TRBV11-2	TGTGCCAGCAGCTTACGGGGATTTAGAGCGGGAGGGAGAGGGGCAGATACGCAGTATTTT	CASSLRGFRAGGRGADTQYF
.	.	TRBJ1-1	TRBV28	TGTGCCAGCGGTCTTTTGGAGACTGAAGCTTTCTTT	CASGLLETEAFF
TRBD2	once	TRBJ2-2	TRBV3-1	TGTGCCAGCAGCCACGGACTAGCGCCGAACACCGGGGAGCTGTTTTTT	CASSHGLAPNTGELFF
.	many	TRBJ1-1	TRBV29-1	TGCAGCGCTAAGGAGGACCTGAACACTGAAGCTTTCTTT	CSAKEDLNTEAFF
.	.	TRBJ1-1	TRBV24-1	TGTGCCACCAGTCCTTGGCCTACGAGAGGCGGTGATGAAGCTTTCTTT	CATSPWPTRGGDEAFF
.	few	TRBJ1-4	TRBV27	TGTGCCAGCAGTTTAGGGCAGCGAAATGAAAAACTGTTTTTT	CASSLGQRNEKLFF
TRBD2	.	TRBJ2-5	TRBV5-1	TGCGCCAGCAGCTTGGGTCTAGCGGGAGAGGGAGAGACCCAGTACTTC	CASSLGLAGEGETQYF
.	.	TRBJ1-1	TRBV5-4	TGTGCCAGCAGCTTGGATTCGGTGAACACTGAAGCTTTCTTT	CASSLDSVNTEAFF
.	few	TRBJ2-3	TRBV5-1	TGCGCCAGCAGCAACCTCCCCGGCGGGAGCACAGATACGCAGTATTTT	CASSNLPGGSTDTQYF
.	.	TRBJ2-1	TRBV7-6	TGTGCCAGCAGCTTAGACCAGGGGGGGGGCAATGAGCAGTTCTTC	CASSLDQGGGNEQFF
TRBD1	few	TRBJ2-1	TRBV11-3	TGTGCCAGCAGCTTAGGACAGGGCGAGGATGAGCAGTTCTTC	CASSLGQGEDEQFF
.	.	TRBJ1-3	TRBV11-2	TGTGCCAGCAGCTTATGGCTTAGCTCTGGAAACACCATATATTTT	CASSLWLSSGNTIYF
.	few	TRBJ2-3	TRBV12-3/TRBV12-4	TGTGCCAGCAGTTTACCGGAGGGTTGGGGAGATACGCAGTATTTT	CASSLPEGWGDTQYF
TRBD1	.	TRBJ1-1	TRBV12-5	TGTGCTAGTGGTTTTTTAAGGGGGCCGAGGACTGAAGCTTTCTTT	CASGFLRGPRTEAFF
TRBD2	few	TRBJ2-3	TRBV20-1	TGCAGTGCCCCGCTAGCGGATAGCACAGATACGCAGTATTTT	CSAPLADSTDTQYF
.	.	TRBJ1-1	TRBV7-2	TGTGCCAGCAGCTTTCGCAGGAGGAACACTGAAGCTTTCTTT	CASSFRRRNTEAFF
.	once	TRBJ2-3	TRBV6-5	TGTGCCAGCAGTTACTCTGGCGGGGCTAGCACAGATACGCAGTATTTT	CASSYSGGASTDTQYF
.	.	TRBJ2-1	TRBV27	TGTGCCAGCAGTTTATTCTCTGGAACCTACAATGAGCAGTTCTTC	CASSLFSGTYNEQFF
.	.	TRBJ1-1	TRBV28	TGTGCCAGCAGCCAAACCCTCGTTGAAGCTTTCTTT	CASSQTLVEAFF
.	.	TRBJ2-5	TRBV12-3/TRBV12-4	TGTGCCAGCAGTTTAGCGCGGCGGAGGGGCGAGACCCAGTACTTC	CASSLARRRGETQYF
.	once	TRBJ1-4	TRBV20-1	TGCAGTGCTAGAGATGTCAGGACCGAGGGTGAAAAACTGTTTTTT	CSARDVRTEGEKLFF
.	.	TRBJ1-1	TRBV4-3	TGCGCCGGCAGCCAAGATTACAGCATGAACACTGAAGCTTTCTTT	CAGSQDYSMNTEAFF
TRBD2	.	TRBJ2-1	TRBV6-2/TRBV6-3	TGTGCCAGCACAGCTAGCGGATATTACAATGAGCAGTTCTTC	CASTASGYYNEQFF
.	few	TRBJ2-1	TRBV10-3	TGTGCCATCACCGACCATAGGGATGAGCAGTTCTTC	CAITDHRDEQFF
TRBD2	.	TRBJ2-3	TRBV5-1	TGCGCCAGCAGCTTGGAAGCGGGAGAGACAGATACGCAGTATTTT	CASSLEAGETDTQYF
.	many	TRBJ2-3	TRBV7-2	TGTGCCAGCAGTTCGTACACAGATACGCAGTATTTT	CASSSYTDTQYF
TRBD1	few	TRBJ1-1	TRBV14	TGTGCCAGCAGCCAAGTCCACGTTGCTCCGGACAGGGACTCCGAAGCTTTCTTT	CASSQVHVAPDRDSEAFF
TRBD2	.	TRBJ2-1	TRBV10-3	TGTGCCATCAGTGGCACGCTAGCGGGAGTGAGGAATGAGCAGTTCTTC	CAISGTLAGVRNEQFF
TRBD2	.	TRBJ2-1	TRBV20-1	TGCAGTGCTAGATCGGCGGGAGTGCAGTTTGAGCAGTTCTTC	CSARSAGVQFEQFF
TRBD1	.	TRBJ1-2	TRBV24-1	TGTGCCACCAGTGATCCTTGGACAGGGGAAGGCTACACCTTC	CATSDPWTGEGYTF
.	few	TRBJ2-7	TRBV28	TGTGCCAGCAGTCCCTTTTACAGGGTCCTTCTCTACGAGCAGTACTTC	CASSPFYRVLLYEQYF
.	.	TRBJ1-1	TRBV6-2/TRBV6-3	TGTGCCAGCAGTTACAGGCGTGGGGGGACTGAAGCTTTCTTT	CASSYRRGGTEAFF
.	.	TRBJ2-2	TRBV6-1	TGTGCCAGCAAAAAACAGGGATCGAAGGAGCTGTTTTTT	CASKKQGSKELFF
.	many	TRBJ2-1	TRBV7-9	TGTGCCAGCAGCCCCGGGGGCGGGAGCGGCAATGAGCAGTTCTTC	CASSPGGGSGNEQFF
.	.	TRBJ1-1	TRBV7-9	TGTGCCAGCAGCTCCTCAGGGAGACTGAACACTGAAGCTTTCTTT	CASSSSGRLNTEAFF